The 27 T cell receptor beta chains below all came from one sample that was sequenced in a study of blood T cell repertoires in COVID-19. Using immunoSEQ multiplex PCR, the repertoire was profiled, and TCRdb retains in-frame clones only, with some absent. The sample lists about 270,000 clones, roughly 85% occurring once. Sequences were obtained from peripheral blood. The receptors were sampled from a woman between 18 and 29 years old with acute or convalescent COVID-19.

Here the CDR3 DNA reads TGTGCCAGCACCCTAGGGAGCGGACCATACAATGAGCAGTTCTTC. Amino acids: CASTLGSGPYNEQFF. The J gene is TRBJ2-1, the V gene TRBV3-1 (or the pseudogene TRBV3-2); D might be TRBD2 (5 bases). Germline V gene sequence: CDR1 LGHDT, CDR2 YNNKEL (reference sequence). V was clipped by 7 bases and J by 4 bases, with 17 bases between them. The CDR3 sequence is 15 residues long.

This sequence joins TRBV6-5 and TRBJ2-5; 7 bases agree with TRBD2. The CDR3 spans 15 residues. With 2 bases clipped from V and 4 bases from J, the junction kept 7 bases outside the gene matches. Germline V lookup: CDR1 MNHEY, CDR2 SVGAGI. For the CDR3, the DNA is TGTGCCAGCAGTTACGCGGGAGTAAGTGGAGAGACCCAGTACTTC. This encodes CASSYAGVSGETQYF.

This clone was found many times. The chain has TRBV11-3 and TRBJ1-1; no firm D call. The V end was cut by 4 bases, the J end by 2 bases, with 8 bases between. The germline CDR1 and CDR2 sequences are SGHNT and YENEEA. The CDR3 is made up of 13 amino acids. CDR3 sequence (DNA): TGTGCCAGCAGCTCCCAGGATAACACTGAAGCTTTCTTT. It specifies CASSSQDNTEAFF.

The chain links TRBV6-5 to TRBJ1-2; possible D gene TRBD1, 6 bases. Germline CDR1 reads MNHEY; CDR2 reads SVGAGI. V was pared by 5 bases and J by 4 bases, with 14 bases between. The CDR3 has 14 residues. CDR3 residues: CASSTRTERYGYTF. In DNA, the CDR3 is TGTGCCAGCAGTACCCGGACAGAGCGCTATGGCTACACCTTC.

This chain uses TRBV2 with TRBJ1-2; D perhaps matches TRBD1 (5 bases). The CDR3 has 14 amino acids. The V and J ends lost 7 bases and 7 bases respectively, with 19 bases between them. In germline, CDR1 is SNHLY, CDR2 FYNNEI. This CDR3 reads CASIRTATGGGYTF. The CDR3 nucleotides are TGTGCCAGCATTAGGACCGCCACCGGGGGTGGCTACACCTTC.

DNA for the CDR3: TGTGCCAGCAGGACCGCGGGACCAAACAATGAGCAGTTCTTC. As protein: CASRTAGPNNEQFF. The chain joins TRBV27 to TRBJ2-1; TRBD2 is a possible D gene (6 bases). The CDR3 is 14 residues long. V lost 6 bases and J 5 bases, leaving 14 bases between the germline ends. Per the germline V gene, CDR1 is MNHEY and CDR2 is SMNVEV (reference sequence).

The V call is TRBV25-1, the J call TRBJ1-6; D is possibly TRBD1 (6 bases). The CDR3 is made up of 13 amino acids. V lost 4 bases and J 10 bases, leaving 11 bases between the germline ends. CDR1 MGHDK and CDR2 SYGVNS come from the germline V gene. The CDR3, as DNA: TGTGCCAGCAGTGTCAGGGGACAATCACCCCTCCACTTT. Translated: CASSVRGQSPLHF.

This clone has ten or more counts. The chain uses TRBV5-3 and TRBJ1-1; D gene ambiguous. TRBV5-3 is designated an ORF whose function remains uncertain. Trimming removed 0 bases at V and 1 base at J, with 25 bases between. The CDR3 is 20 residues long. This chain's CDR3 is CARSLGGVPRYQTKNTEAFF. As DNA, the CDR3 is TGTGCCAGAAGCTTGGGAGGCGTCCCACGCTACCAAACAAAGAACACTGAAGCTTTCTTT.

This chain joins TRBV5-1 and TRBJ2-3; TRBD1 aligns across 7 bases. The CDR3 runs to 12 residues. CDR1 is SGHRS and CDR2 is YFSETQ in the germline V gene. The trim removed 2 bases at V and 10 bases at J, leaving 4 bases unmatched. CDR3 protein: CASSLSGTAQYF. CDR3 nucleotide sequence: TGCGCCAGCAGCTTATCCGGGACAGCGCAGTATTTT. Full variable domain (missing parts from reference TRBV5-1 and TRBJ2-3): KAGVTQTPRYLIKTRGQQVTLSCSPISGHRSVSWYQQTPGQGLQFLFEYFSETQRNKGNFPGRFSGRQFSNSRSEMNVSTLELGDSALYLCASSLSGTAQYFGPGTRLTVL.

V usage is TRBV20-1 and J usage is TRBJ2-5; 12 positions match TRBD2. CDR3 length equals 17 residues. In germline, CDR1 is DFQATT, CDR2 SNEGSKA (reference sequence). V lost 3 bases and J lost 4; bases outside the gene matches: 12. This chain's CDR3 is CSASRGASGRAGETQYF. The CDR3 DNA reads TGCAGTGCTAGTCGGGGGGCTAGCGGGAGGGCCGGAGAGACCCAGTACTTC.

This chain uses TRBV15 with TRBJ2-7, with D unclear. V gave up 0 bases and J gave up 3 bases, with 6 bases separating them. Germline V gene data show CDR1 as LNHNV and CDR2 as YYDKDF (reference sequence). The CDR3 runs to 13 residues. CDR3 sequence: CATSRDPHYEQYF. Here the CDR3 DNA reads TGTGCCACCAGCAGAGATCCACACTACGAGCAGTACTTC.

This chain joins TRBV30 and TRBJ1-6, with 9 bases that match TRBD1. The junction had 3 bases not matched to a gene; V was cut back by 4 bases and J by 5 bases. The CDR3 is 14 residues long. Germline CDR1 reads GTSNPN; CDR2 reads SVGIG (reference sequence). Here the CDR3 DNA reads TGTGCCTGGAAAGGACAGGGGCATAATTCACCCCTCCACTTT. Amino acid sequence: CAWKGQGHNSPLHF.

The CDR3 coding sequence is TGCGCCAGCAGCTTTCGGACAGGGGGCACCGGGGAGCTGTTTTTT. Translation: CASSFRTGGTGELFF. V is TRBV5-1 and J is TRBJ2-2; TRBD1 matches at 10 bases. V was pared by 2 bases and J by 4 bases, with 2 bases of the junction left unmatched. There are 15 residues in the CDR3. CDR1 and CDR2 from the germline V gene are SGHRS and YFSETQ.

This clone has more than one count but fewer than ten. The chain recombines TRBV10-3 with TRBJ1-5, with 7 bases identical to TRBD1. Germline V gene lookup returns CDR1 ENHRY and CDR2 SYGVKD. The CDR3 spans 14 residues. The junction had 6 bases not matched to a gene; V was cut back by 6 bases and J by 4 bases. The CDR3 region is CAISTGDPNQPQHF. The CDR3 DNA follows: TGTGCCATCAGCACAGGGGACCCAAATCAGCCCCAGCATTTT.

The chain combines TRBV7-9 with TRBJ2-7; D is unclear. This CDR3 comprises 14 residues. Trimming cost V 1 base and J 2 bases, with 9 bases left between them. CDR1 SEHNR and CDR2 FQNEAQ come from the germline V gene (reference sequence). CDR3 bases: TGTGCCAGCAGCTTAGGGCAGGAAACCTACGAGCAGTACTTC. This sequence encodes CASSLGQETYEQYF.

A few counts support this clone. The CDR3 nucleotides are TGCGCCAGCAGCGGGACTACTTCGCGGGAGACCCAGTACTTC. This gives the protein CASSGTTSRETQYF. The chain couples TRBV10-2 to TRBJ2-5; 7 bases line up with TRBD2. The length of the CDR3 is 14 residues. Germline V gene sequence: CDR1 WSHSY, CDR2 SAAADI. V shed 6 bases and J 5 bases; nucleotides not matched to a gene: 9.

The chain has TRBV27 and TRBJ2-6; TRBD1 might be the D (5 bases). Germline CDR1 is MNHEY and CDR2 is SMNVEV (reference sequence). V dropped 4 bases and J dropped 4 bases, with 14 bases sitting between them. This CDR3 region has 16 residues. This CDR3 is CASSSPQGPGANVLTF. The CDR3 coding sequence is TGTGCCAGCAGTTCTCCCCAGGGCCCCGGGGCCAACGTCCTGACTTTC. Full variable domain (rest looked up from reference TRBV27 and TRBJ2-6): EAQVTQNPRYLITVTGKKLTVTCSQNMNHEYMSWYRQDPGLGLRQIYYSMNVEVTDKGDVPEGYKVSRKEKRNFPLILESPSPNQTSLYFCASSSPQGPGANVLTFGAGSRLTVL.

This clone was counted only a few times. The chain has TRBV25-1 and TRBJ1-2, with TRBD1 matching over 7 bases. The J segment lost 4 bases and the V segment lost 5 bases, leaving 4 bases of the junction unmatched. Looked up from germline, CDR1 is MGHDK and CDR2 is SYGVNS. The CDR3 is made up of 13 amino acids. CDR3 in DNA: TGTGCCAGCAGTCCCGACAGGGCCTATGGCTACACCTTC. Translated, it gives CASSPDRAYGYTF.

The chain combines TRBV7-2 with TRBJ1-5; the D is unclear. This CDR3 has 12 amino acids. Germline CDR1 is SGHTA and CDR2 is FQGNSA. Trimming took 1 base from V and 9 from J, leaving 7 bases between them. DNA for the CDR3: TGTGCCAGCAGCTTAGATTCAGGGCCCCAGCATTTT. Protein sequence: CASSLDSGPQHF. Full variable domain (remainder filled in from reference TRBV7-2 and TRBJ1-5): GAGVSQSPSNKVTEKGKDVELRCDPISGHTALYWYRQSLGQGLEFLIYFQGNSAPDKSGLPSDRFSAERTGGSVSTLTIQRTQQEDSAVYLCASSLDSGPQHFGDGTRLSIL.

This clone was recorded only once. The CDR3 DNA follows: TGCGCCAGCAGCCACTCAGGACTAGCGGGGTACGAGCAGTACTTC. Translating gives CASSHSGLAGYEQYF. The chain uses TRBV4-1 and TRBJ2-7; 12 bases match TRBD2. Trimming removed 3 bases from V and 4 bases from J; junction bases left unmatched: 4. CDR3 length equals 15 residues. Germline loops: CDR1 MGHRA, CDR2 YSYEKL.

As DNA, the CDR3 is TGTGCCAGCAGCTTTATCAACCTCGGGAATGAGCAGTTCTTC. It codes for CASSFINLGNEQFF. The chain carries TRBV7-9 and TRBJ2-1; D gene uncertain. Germline loops: CDR1 SEHNR, CDR2 FQNEAQ (reference sequence). This CDR3 region has 14 residues. The V and J ends lost 3 bases and 7 bases respectively, with 13 bases between them.

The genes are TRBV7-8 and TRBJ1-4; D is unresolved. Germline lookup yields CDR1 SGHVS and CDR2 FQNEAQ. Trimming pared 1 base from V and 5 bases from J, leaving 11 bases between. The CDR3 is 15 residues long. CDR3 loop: CASSLEEQPNEKLFF. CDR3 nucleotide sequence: TGTGCCAGCAGCTTAGAGGAGCAGCCCAATGAAAAACTGTTTTTT.

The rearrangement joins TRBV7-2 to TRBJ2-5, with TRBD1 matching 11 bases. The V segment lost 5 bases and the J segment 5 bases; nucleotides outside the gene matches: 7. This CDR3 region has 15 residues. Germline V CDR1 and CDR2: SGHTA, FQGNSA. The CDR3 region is CASSPRTGGRETQYF. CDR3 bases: TGTGCCAGCAGCCCTCGGACAGGGGGCAGGGAGACCCAGTACTTC.

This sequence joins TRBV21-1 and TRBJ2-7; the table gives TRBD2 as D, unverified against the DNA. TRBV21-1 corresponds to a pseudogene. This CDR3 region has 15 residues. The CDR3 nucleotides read TGTGCCAGCAGCACTGAGCCGGGAGCCCCCTACGAGCAGTACTTC. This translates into CASSTEPGAPYEQYF.

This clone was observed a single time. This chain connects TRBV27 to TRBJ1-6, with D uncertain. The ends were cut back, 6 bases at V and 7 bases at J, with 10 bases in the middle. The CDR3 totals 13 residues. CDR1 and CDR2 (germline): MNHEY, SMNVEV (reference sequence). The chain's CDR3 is CASRVVENSPLHF. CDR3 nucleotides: TGTGCCAGCAGAGTAGTAGAGAATTCACCCCTCCACTTT.

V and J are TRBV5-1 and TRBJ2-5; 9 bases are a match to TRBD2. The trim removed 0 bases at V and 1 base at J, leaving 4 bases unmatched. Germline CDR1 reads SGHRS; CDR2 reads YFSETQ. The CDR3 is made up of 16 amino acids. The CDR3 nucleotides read TGCGCCAGCAGCTTGGAGTTAGCGGGAGCCCAAGAGACCCAGTACTTC. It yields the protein CASSLELAGAQETQYF.

This chain's CDR3 is CASSHGLAGGETQYF. CDR3 sequence (DNA): TGTGCCAGCAGCCATGGACTAGCGGGAGGGGAGACCCAGTACTTC. This sequence joins TRBV7-9 and TRBJ2-5, with TRBD2 matching over 15 bases. V gave up 5 bases and J gave up 5 bases; unmatched junction bases: 3. CDR1 is SEHNR, CDR2 FQNEAQ, per germline (reference sequence). The CDR3 spans 15 residues.